The next 11 T cell receptor beta chains were all read from a single sample in a study of OX40 agonist ivuxolimab in advanced cancers. Data came from immunoSEQ multiplex PCR; TCRdb stores just in-frame clones and leaves some out. This repertoire shows roughly 11,000 clones, roughly four fifths found once; its top ten account for roughly 13%. This material consisted of CD4+ or CD8+ T cells sorted from blood, taken in a trial of the OX40 agonist ivuxolimab. These TCRs come from an adult with an advanced solid tumor such as melanoma, head and neck, liver or kidney cancer.

The rearrangement uses TRBV7-2 and TRBJ2-7, with D maybe TRBD1 (6 bases). This CDR3 has 12 amino acids. With 6 bases removed from V and 5 bases from J, the gap between germline ends came to 11 bases. Germline V lookup: CDR1 SGHTA, CDR2 FQGNSA. The CDR3 loop reads CASSKYRDEQYF. Written as DNA, the CDR3 is TGTGCCAGCAGTAAATACAGGGACGAGCAGTACTTC. Based on the CDR3 plus reference TRBV7-2 and TRBJ2-7, the full variable domain is GAGVSQSPSNKVTEKGKDVELRCDPISGHTALYWYRQSLGQGLEFLIYFQGNSAPDKSGLPSDRFSAERTGGSVSTLTIQRTQQEDSAVYLCASSKYRDEQYFGPGTRLTVT.

The chain couples TRBV2 to TRBJ2-2, with D perhaps matching TRBD1 (7 bases). The germline V and J ends were trimmed by 6 bases and 7 bases, with 12 bases remaining between them. This CDR3 has 13 residues. Germline loops: CDR1 SNHLY, CDR2 FYNNEI. CDR3 nucleotides: TGTGCCAGCAGAGGCCAGGGGGGCGGGGAGCTGTTTTTT. Its translation: CASRGQGGGELFF.

The chain uses TRBV6-6 and TRBJ1-3; TRBD1 might be the D (5 bases). V was clipped by 2 bases and J by 4 bases, with 9 bases between them. The CDR3 is made up of 14 amino acids. Germline V lookup: CDR1 MNHNY, CDR2 SVGAGI (reference sequence). CDR3 sequence (DNA): TGTGCCAGCAGTTACCAGGGTCTCGGAAACACCATATATTTT. Translating gives CASSYQGLGNTIYF.

This chain uses TRBV6-4 with TRBJ2-2; TRBD1 matches at 7 bases. Trimming at V came to 4 bases and at J to 4 bases, leaving 3 bases not matched to a gene. The CDR3 totals 14 residues. From germline, CDR1 is MRHNA and CDR2 SNTAGT. CDR3 amino acids: CASSVGQFTGELFF. The CDR3 nucleotides are TGTGCCAGCAGTGTGGGACAGTTCACCGGGGAGCTGTTTTTT.

The chain joins TRBV10-1 to TRBJ2-7; 14 bases match TRBD2. Trimming took 2 bases from V and 7 from J; bases not matched to a gene: 16. This CDR3 comprises 19 residues. Per the germline V gene, CDR1 is WNHNN and CDR2 is SYGVQD (reference sequence). DNA of the CDR3: TGCGCCAGCAGTGAGGCTGAACTGACTAGCGGGAGGGATCTACTGGAGCAGTACTTC. Translation gives CASSEAELTSGRDLLEQYF.

V usage is TRBV27 and J usage is TRBJ2-7, with D tentatively TRBD2 (5 bases). CDR3 length equals 13 residues. Trimming shortened V by 8 bases and J by 2 bases, and 13 bases separated the two germline ends. Germline loops: CDR1 MNHEY, CDR2 SMNVEV (reference sequence). This CDR3 reads CASGGRPPYEQYF. In DNA form, the CDR3 reads TGTGCCAGCGGAGGACGGCCACCCTACGAGCAGTACTTC.

The CDR3 region has the DNA TGTGCCAGCAGTTTCTTGGGTGAAAAACTGTTTTTT. It translates to CASSFLGEKLFF. The rearrangement uses TRBV27 and TRBJ1-4; D gene ambiguous. Germline V gene sequence: CDR1 MNHEY, CDR2 SMNVEV (reference sequence). The CDR3 totals 12 residues. The germline V and J ends were trimmed by 3 bases and 7 bases, with 6 bases remaining between them. The complete variable domain, with remaining parts taken from reference TRBV27 and TRBJ1-4, reads EAQVTQNPRYLITVTGKKLTVTCSQNMNHEYMSWYRQDPGLGLRQIYYSMNVEVTDKGDVPEGYKVSRKEKRNFPLILESPSPNQTSLYFCASSFLGEKLFFGSGTQLSVL.

The chain links TRBV30 to TRBJ2-5; 12 positions agree with TRBD2. V lost 4 bases to trimming and J lost 5 bases; unmatched junction nucleotides: 5. CDR3 length equals 14 residues. CDR1 and CDR2 (germline): GTSNPN, SVGIG (reference sequence). Here the CDR3 reads CAWIASGRGETQYF. CDR3 bases: TGTGCCTGGATCGCTAGCGGGAGGGGGGAGACCCAGTACTTC.

V and J are TRBV25-1 and TRBJ2-5; unclear D gene. CDR1 and CDR2 from the germline V gene are MGHDK and SYGVNS. The V end was cut by 4 bases, the J end by 5 bases, with 11 bases between. This CDR3 comprises 13 residues. CDR3 DNA: TGTGCCAGCAGTGGGCTAGGTGGTGAGACCCAGTACTTC. Encoded protein: CASSGLGGETQYF.

J is TRBJ1-1 and V is TRBV11-3; 7 nucleotides align to TRBD1. Germline assignment: CDR1 SGHNT and CDR2 YENEEA. The trim removed 6 bases at V and 3 bases at J, leaving 7 bases unmatched. This CDR3 is 14 amino acids long. In nucleotides, the CDR3 is TGTGCCAGCAGGCAGACAGGGTCGGACACTGAAGCTTTCTTT. This encodes CASRQTGSDTEAFF.

The V and J genes are TRBV4-1 and TRBJ1-2, with D tentatively TRBD1 (6 bases). CDR3 size: 16 residues. Germline V gene lookup returns CDR1 MGHRA and CDR2 YSYEKL. The V and J ends lost 0 bases and 1 base respectively, with 12 bases between them. The CDR3 sequence: CASSQDADSFNYGYTF. The CDR3 DNA follows: TGCGCCAGCAGCCAAGATGCGGACAGTTTTAACTATGGCTACACCTTC.